The 16 T cell receptor beta chains listed next were all sequenced from one sample in a study of T cells after somatic rescue of genetic block. TCRdb's copy holds only in-frame clones and misses some; the assay was immunoSEQ multiplex PCR. The sample holds roughly 58,000 clones; roughly 96% are singletons and the top ten take approximately 0.07%. Sequenced sample: peripheral blood mononuclear cells (PBMCs). All receptors derive from a child under two years old.

This clone was detected once. The rearrangement joins TRBV15 to TRBJ2-3; 8 bases match TRBD1. CDR3 size: 16 residues. Germline V gene data show CDR1 as LNHNV and CDR2 as YYDKDF (reference sequence). V was pared by 1 base and J by 4 bases, with 7 bases of the junction left unmatched. CDR3 sequence reads: CATSRGRDRGPDTQYF. The CDR3 DNA follows: TGTGCCACCAGCAGAGGTCGAGACAGGGGCCCAGATACGCAGTATTTT.

This chain uses TRBV7-3 with TRBJ1-2; no reliable D call. This CDR3 spans 12 amino acids. Trimming removed 5 bases from V and 4 bases from J, with 8 bases in between. Germline CDR1 is SGHTA and CDR2 is FQGTGA. CDR3 nucleotides: TGTGCCAGCAGCCGGACTGGCTATGGCTACACCTTC. It yields the protein CASSRTGYGYTF.

The chain uses TRBV7-9 and TRBJ2-1, with 9 bases fitting TRBD2. The CDR3 sequence is 14 residues long. CDR1 is SEHNR and CDR2 is FQNEAQ in the germline V gene (reference sequence). J was trimmed by 8 bases and V by 1 base; bases with no gene match: 3. The CDR3 DNA follows: TGTGCCAGCAGCTTAGTAGCGGGAGCAGATGAGCAGTTCTTC. Translating it yields CASSLVAGADEQFF.

This chain connects TRBV6-5 to TRBJ1-5; D is ambiguous. The CDR3 runs to 14 residues. Trimming shortened V by 5 bases and J by 3 bases, and 11 bases separated the two germline ends. Germline V gene lookup returns CDR1 MNHEY and CDR2 SVGAGI. CDR3 sequence reads: CASSPRSSNQPQHF. The DNA for the CDR3 is TGTGCCAGCAGTCCCAGATCTTCCAATCAGCCCCAGCATTTT.

V usage is TRBV25-1 and J usage is TRBJ2-4; 15 bases line up with TRBD2. J was trimmed by 3 bases and V by 8 bases; bases with no gene match: 11. Germline V gene sequence: CDR1 MGHDK, CDR2 SYGVNS. This CDR3 is built from 18 residues. The CDR3 reads CASPMPGLAGGVKNIQYF. The CDR3, as DNA: TGTGCCAGCCCTATGCCGGGACTAGCGGGAGGAGTCAAAAACATTCAGTACTTC.

The chain joins TRBV7-2 to TRBJ2-1; TRBD2 matches at 12 bases. Germline values: CDR1 SGHTA, CDR2 FQGNSA. This CDR3 has 15 residues. The ends lost 4 bases at V and 4 bases at J; junction bases unmatched: 2. The CDR3 region is CASSSGLAGYNEQFF. As DNA, the CDR3 is TGTGCCAGCAGCTCCGGACTAGCGGGATACAATGAGCAGTTCTTC.

V and J are TRBV11-2 and TRBJ2-1, with D maybe TRBD2 (5 bases). This CDR3 spans 12 amino acids. Per the germline V gene, CDR1 is SGHAT and CDR2 is FQNNGV. Between the trimmed V and J ends, which lost 1 base and 12 bases, there was a span of 10 bases. The CDR3: CASSLGGVSQFF. The CDR3 nucleotides are TGTGCCAGCAGCTTAGGGGGAGTTTCGCAGTTCTTC.

The V and J genes are TRBV4-2 and TRBJ1-3, with 12 nucleotides matching TRBD1. This CDR3 contains 19 residues. Germline loops: CDR1 LGHNA, CDR2 YNFKEQ. Unmatched junction bases numbered 6, after V lost 0 bases and J lost 0 bases. CDR3 sequence: CASSQDTGTGGFSGNTIYF. The CDR3 DNA reads TGTGCCAGCAGCCAAGATACCGGGACAGGGGGCTTCTCTGGAAACACCATATATTTT.

V gene TRBV4-2 combines with J gene TRBJ2-7, with TRBD1 as a possible D gene (6 bases). Trimming left V 0 bases short and J 3 bases short, with 12 bases between. The CDR3 covers 15 residues. CDR1 and CDR2 (germline): LGHNA, YNFKEQ. The CDR3 here is CASSQDRGQLYEQYF. CDR3 coding DNA: TGTGCCAGCAGCCAAGATAGAGGACAGCTCTACGAGCAGTACTTC.

The chain uses TRBV7-2 and TRBJ1-3; no clear D gene. The V end was cut by 2 bases, the J end by 4 bases, with 6 bases between. CDR1 is SGHTA, CDR2 FQGNSA, per germline. The CDR3 covers 13 residues. This CDR3 reads CASSLSQGNTIYF. The DNA for the CDR3 is TGTGCCAGCAGCTTATCCCAGGGAAACACCATATATTTT. Filled out from reference TRBV7-2 and TRBJ1-3, the complete variable domain reads GAGVSQSPSNKVTEKGKDVELRCDPISGHTALYWYRQSLGQGLEFLIYFQGNSAPDKSGLPSDRFSAERTGGSVSTLTIQRTQQEDSAVYLCASSLSQGNTIYFGEGSWLTVV.

The gene calls are TRBV7-2 and TRBJ2-2; 7 bases fit TRBD2. Trimming took 5 bases from V and 4 from J; bases not matched to a gene: 7. Germline CDR1 SGHTA, CDR2 FQGNSA. The CDR3 runs 15 residues. The CDR3, as DNA: TGTGCCAGCAGCCCGACTAGCATAGGCACCGGGGAGCTGTTTTTT. It is translated as CASSPTSIGTGELFF. Variable domain in full (rest from reference TRBV7-2 and TRBJ2-2): GAGVSQSPSNKVTEKGKDVELRCDPISGHTALYWYRQSLGQGLEFLIYFQGNSAPDKSGLPSDRFSAERTGGSVSTLTIQRTQQEDSAVYLCASSPTSIGTGELFFGEGSRLTVL.

This clone has just one count. The J gene is TRBJ1-2, the V gene TRBV29-1; D ambiguous. Germline CDR1 reads SQVTM; CDR2 reads ANQGSEA. The CDR3 is 11 residues long. Between the trimmed V and J ends, which lost 8 bases and 2 bases, there was a span of 9 bases. CDR3 residues: CSITENYGYTF. CDR3 in DNA: TGCAGCATTACAGAAAACTATGGCTACACCTTC.

The rearrangement uses TRBV28 and TRBJ1-6; TRBD1 aligns across 7 bases. This CDR3 has 14 residues. Trimming took 6 bases from V and 9 from J; bases not matched to a gene: 8. The germline V gene has CDR1 MDHEN and CDR2 SYDVKM. In DNA form, the CDR3 reads TGTGCCAGCAGCCCCCGGACAGGAGGTTCACCCCTCCACTTT. It yields the protein CASSPRTGGSPLHF.

The chain uses TRBV6-1 and TRBJ2-7, with unresolved D. V gave up 6 bases and J gave up 1 base, with 7 bases separating them. The germline gives CDR1 MNHNS, CDR2 SASEGT. The CDR3 spans 12 residues. The CDR3: CASRTLSYEQYF. CDR3 nucleotide sequence: TGTGCCAGCAGGACCCTATCCTACGAGCAGTACTTC.

This chain links TRBV21-1 with TRBJ1-2. TRBV21-1 is marked as a pseudogene. The CDR3 covers 10 residues. For the CDR3, the DNA is TGTGCCAGCCACGGGGAGGGCTACACCTTC. Translating gives CASHGEGYTF.

The chain uses TRBV5-1 and TRBJ2-7; TRBD1 aligns across 10 bases. CDR3 length: 14 residues. Unmatched junction bases numbered 3, after V lost 4 bases and J lost 2 bases. The germline V gene encodes CDR1 SGHRS and CDR2 YFSETQ. The CDR3 loop reads CASSPGTGAYEQYF. For the CDR3, the DNA is TGCGCCAGCAGCCCCGGGACAGGGGCCTACGAGCAGTACTTC.